The rows below give T cell receptor beta chains drawn from one sample of a study of control samples from healthy donors and cancer patients. Produced via immunoSEQ multiplex PCR; TCRdb's table is partial and in-frame only. Of 400,000 to 500,000 clones in the sample, 90% are singletons; the top ten hold around 6.4%. Sequencing was carried out using PBMCs. The receptors were gathered from a man aged 40-55 years with head and neck cancer. The CDR3 runs from the conserved cysteine through the conserved F or W. D genes are given only for firm matches. Expanded clones get a size class; other rows say once, few or many, or leave the size out.

.	.	TRBJ2-7	TRBV27	CASSNYFSGAASYEQYF	TGTGCCAGCAGTAACTATTTTTCGGGGGCGGCGTCCTACGAGCAGTACTTC
TRBD2	once	TRBJ2-3	TRBV7-2	CASSLLSGASTDTQYF	TGTGCCAGCAGCTTACTTAGCGGGGCTAGCACAGATACGCAGTATTTT
.	.	TRBJ1-4	TRBV7-9	CASSSSTGLEKLFF	TGTGCCAGCAGCTCATCAACGGGATTAGAAAAACTGTTTTTT
.	.	TRBJ1-4	TRBV5-6	CASSLVGEDEKLFF	TGTGCCAGCAGCTTGGTCGGGGAAGATGAAAAACTGTTTTTT
TRBD2	.	TRBJ2-3	TRBV5-1	CASSLEPTSSKPSSTDTQYF	TGCGCCAGCAGCTTAGAACCGACTAGCTCAAAACCTTCTAGCACAGATACGCAGTATTTT
TRBD1	.	TRBJ1-6	TRBV5-1	CASSLVLGTENSPLHF	TGCGCCAGCAGCTTGGTCCTCGGGACAGAAAATTCACCCCTCCACTTT
.	.	TRBJ2-3	TRBV3-1/TRBV3-2	CASSQAPPVSDTQYF	TGTGCCAGCAGCCAAGCCCCCCCTGTGTCAGATACGCAGTATTTT
.	.	TRBJ1-6	TRBV27	CASSLNRVTNSPLHF	TGTGCCAGCAGTTTAAATCGGGTCACGAATTCACCCCTCCACTTT
TRBD2	.	TRBJ2-5	TRBV18	CASSPIGGQETQYF	TGTGCCAGCTCACCAATCGGGGGGCAAGAGACCCAGTACTTC
.	.	TRBJ1-2	TRBV27	CASSSGSYYGYTF	TGTGCCAGCAGCAGTGGGAGCTACTATGGCTACACCTTC
.	.	TRBJ1-1	TRBV29-1	CSVVGAAVLVTEAFF	TGCAGCGTTGTGGGGGCGGCGGTATTGGTAACTGAAGCTTTCTTT
TRBD2	.	TRBJ2-3	TRBV10-3	CAISETLAGGDTQYF	TGTGCCATCAGCGAGACTCTAGCGGGGGGAGATACGCAGTATTTT
TRBD1	.	TRBJ1-1	TRBV7-9	CASSLVGQVDTEAFF	TGTGCCAGCAGCTTAGTGGGACAGGTGGACACTGAAGCTTTCTTT
TRBD1	.	TRBJ1-1	TRBV6-1	CASSELDRTGGTEAFF	TGTGCCAGCAGTGAACTGGACAGGACAGGGGGTACTGAAGCTTTCTTT
.	.	TRBJ1-2	TRBV19	CASSIRQTLYYTF	TGTGCCAGTAGTATACGACAAACCCTTTACTACACCTTC
TRBD1	.	TRBJ1-4	TRBV7-9	CASSPGTVATNEKLFF	TGTGCCAGCAGCCCCGGGACAGTTGCAACTAATGAAAAACTGTTTTTT
TRBD1	.	TRBJ2-7	TRBV24-1	CATSSRQGYEQYF	TGTGCCACCAGTTCCCGACAGGGTTACGAGCAGTACTTC
TRBD1	.	TRBJ1-1	TRBV5-5	CASSFGDRGPREAFF	TGTGCCAGCAGCTTCGGGGACAGGGGTCCACGGGAAGCTTTCTTT